The following is a TCR beta chain sequence with its context. Its specificity is not known. Researchers ran the PCR with 60 Vbeta and 13 Jbeta primers. Sequenced by immunoSEQ multiplex PCR; TCRdb stores in-frame clones only, minus some. Seen here are roughly 61,000 clones, roughly 90% observed once, and the top ten hold approximately 1.6%. V shed 6 bases and J 7 bases; nucleotides not matched to a gene: 7. The CDR3 consists of 13 residues. Germline V gives CDR1 MNHNS, CDR2 SASEGT. This sample was taken from a study of cytomegalovirus exposure and HLA in healthy donors. The study, taken as a whole, reports: Most CMV-associated TCR beta chains appeared HLA-restricted in a later analysis.

Sequencing was carried out using PBMCs. The TCR was taken from a man aged 30-40 years in good health and CMV-seropositive. The chain has TRBV6-1 and TRBJ1-2, with 8 bases fitting TRBD1. The CDR3: CASSRTGLPGYTF. Here the CDR3 DNA reads TGTGCCAGCAGCCGGACAGGGCTCCCTGGCTACACCTTC.